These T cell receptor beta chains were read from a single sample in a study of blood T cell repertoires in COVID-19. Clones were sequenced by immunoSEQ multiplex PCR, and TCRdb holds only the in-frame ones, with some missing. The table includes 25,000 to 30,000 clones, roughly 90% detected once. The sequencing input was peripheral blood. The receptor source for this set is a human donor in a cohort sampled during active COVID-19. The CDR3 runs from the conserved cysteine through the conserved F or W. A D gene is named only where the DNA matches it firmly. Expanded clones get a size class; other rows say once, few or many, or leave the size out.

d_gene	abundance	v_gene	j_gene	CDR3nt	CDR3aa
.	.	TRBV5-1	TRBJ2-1	TGCGCCAGCAGCTTGCGGCCAGGGGATGACAATGAGCAGTTCTTC	CASSLRPGDDNEQFF
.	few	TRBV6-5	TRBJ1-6	TGTGCCAGCAGTTACGTACACTCCTATAATTCACCCCTCCACTTT	CASSYVHSYNSPLHF
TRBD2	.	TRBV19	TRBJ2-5	TGTGCCAGTAGTAGCGGGGGGGAGAAGGAGACCCAGTACTTC	CASSSGGEKETQYF
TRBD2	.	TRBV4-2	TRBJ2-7	TGTGCCAGCAGCGAGATTAGCGGGGGGCTCTCCTACGAGCAGTACTTC	CASSEISGGLSYEQYF
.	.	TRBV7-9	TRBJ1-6	TGTGCCAGCAGCTTAGATGCGAATTCACCCCTCCACTTT	CASSLDANSPLHF
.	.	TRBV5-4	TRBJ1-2	TGTGCCAGCAGCCCGGCGGGACGGAGGTTTCATGGCTACACCTTC	CASSPAGRRFHGYTF
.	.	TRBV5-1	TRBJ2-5	TGCGCCAGCACCCCAATCGGGGGACTGGAGACCCAGTACTTC	CASTPIGGLETQYF
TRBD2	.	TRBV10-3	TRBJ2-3	TGTGCCACGGGGACTAGCGGAGATACGCAGTATTTT	CATGTSGDTQYF
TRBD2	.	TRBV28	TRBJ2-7	TGTGCCAGCAGGGTGACTAGCGGAAACTCCTACGAGCAGTACTTC	CASRVTSGNSYEQYF
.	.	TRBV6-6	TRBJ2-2	TGTGCCAGCAGTTACACAACAGCCGGGGAGCTGTTTTTT	CASSYTTAGELFF
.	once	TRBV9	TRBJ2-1	TGTGCCAGCAGCGTAGACCAGTCCAATGAGCAGTTCTTC	CASSVDQSNEQFF
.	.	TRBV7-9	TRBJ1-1	TGTGCCAGCAGCCAATTTCGGGAAAAGAACACTGAAGCTTTCTTT	CASSQFREKNTEAFF
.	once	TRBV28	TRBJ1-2	TGTGCCAGCAGTTTGGGGGCATACGGCTACACCTTC	CASSLGAYGYTF
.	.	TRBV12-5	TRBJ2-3	TGTGCTAGTGGTTTGGCCTTGCTGGGGGGGGGCGGACCAGATACGCAGTATTTT	CASGLALLGGGGPDTQYF
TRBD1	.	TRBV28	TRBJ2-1	TGTGCCAGCAGCTTTAACACCGGGACAGGGGGCTCTGAGCAGTTCTTC	CASSFNTGTGGSEQFF
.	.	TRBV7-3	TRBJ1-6	TGTGCCAGCAGCCCCTCGGCAGGGGCTAATTCACCCCTCCACTTT	CASSPSAGANSPLHF
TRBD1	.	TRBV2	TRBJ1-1	TGTGCCAGCGGGACAGGGGGTGAAGCTTTCTTT	CASGTGGEAFF
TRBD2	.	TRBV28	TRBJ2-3	TGTGCCAGCAGTTCCTCTATACTAGCGGGAGTAGGAGATACGCAGTATTTT	CASSSSILAGVGDTQYF
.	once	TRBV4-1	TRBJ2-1	TGCGCCAGCAGCCAAGACACTGACTCCTACAATGAGCAGTTCTTC	CASSQDTDSYNEQFF
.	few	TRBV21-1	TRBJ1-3	TGTGCCAGCATTCTCGGGACACTCCCTGGAAACACCATATATTTT	CASILGTLPGNTIYF
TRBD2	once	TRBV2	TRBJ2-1	TGTGCCAGCAAAGCGGGGGACCACAATGAGCAGTTCTTC	CASKAGDHNEQFF
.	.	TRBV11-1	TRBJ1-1	TGTGCCAGCAGACAGGTGCGGGGGGCTGAAGCTTTCTTT	CASRQVRGAEAFF
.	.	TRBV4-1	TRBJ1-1	TGCGCCAGCAGCCAAGTCGACACGAACACTGAAGCTTTCTTT	CASSQVDTNTEAFF
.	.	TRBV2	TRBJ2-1	TGTGCCAGCAGTGAAAGATCGGGAGCGGGCAATGAGCAGTTCTTC	CASSERSGAGNEQFF
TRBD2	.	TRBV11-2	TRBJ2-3	TGTGCCAGCAGCTTGACTAGCGGGAGAGCAGATACGCAGTATTTT	CASSLTSGRADTQYF
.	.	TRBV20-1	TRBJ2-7	TGCAGTGCTAGTCGACTACCCGACGAGCAGTACTTC	CSASRLPDEQYF
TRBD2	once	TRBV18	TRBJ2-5	TGTGCCAGCTCACCTCTAGGACTAGCGGGGGGAGAGACCCAGTACTTC	CASSPLGLAGGETQYF
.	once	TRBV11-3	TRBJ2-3	TGTGCCAGCAGCCAAGGGGCAGATACGCAGTATTTT	CASSQGADTQYF
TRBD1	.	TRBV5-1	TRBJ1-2	TGCGCCAGCAGCTTAATGGGACAGGGGGCCGACGGCTACACCTTC	CASSLMGQGADGYTF
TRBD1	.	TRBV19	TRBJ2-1	TGTGCCAGTAGTATAGCCGGGACAGGGTTGGAAAATGAGCAGTTCTTC	CASSIAGTGLENEQFF
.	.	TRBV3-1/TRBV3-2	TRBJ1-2	TGTGCCAGCAGCCTCGGGACTTTCGGCTACACCTTC	CASSLGTFGYTF
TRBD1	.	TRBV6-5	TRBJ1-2	TGTGCCAGCAGTTACTCGACTAGGACAGGCGTCTATGGCTACACCTTC	CASSYSTRTGVYGYTF
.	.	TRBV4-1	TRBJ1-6	TGCGCCAGCAGCCCCGACGGGAGCTCCTATAATTCACCCCTCCACTTT	CASSPDGSSYNSPLHF
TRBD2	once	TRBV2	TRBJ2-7	TGTGCCAGCAGTACAACCGGGACTAGCGGGAGTGGAAGCTCCTACGAGCAGTACTTC	CASSTTGTSGSGSSYEQYF
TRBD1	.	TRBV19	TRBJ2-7	TGTGCCAGTAGTATAGGTGGGGACAGGGCATACGAGCAGTACTTC	CASSIGGDRAYEQYF
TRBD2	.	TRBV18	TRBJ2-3	TGTGCCAGCTCACCACGTCCTAGCGGGGGGGCGCTGTCTACGCAGTATTTT	CASSPRPSGGALSTQYF
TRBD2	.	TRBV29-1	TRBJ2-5	TGCAGCGTTGGGGGAGGGGAGGCAAAAGAGACCCAGTACTTC	CSVGGGEAKETQYF
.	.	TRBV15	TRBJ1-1	TGTGCCACCAGCCTAGACCTGAACACTGAAGCTTTCTTT	CATSLDLNTEAFF
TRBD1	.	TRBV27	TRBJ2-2	TGTGCCAGCAGTGCACCCGCCCTACAGGGGGCGTATTCCGGGGAGCTGTTTTTT	CASSAPALQGAYSGELFF
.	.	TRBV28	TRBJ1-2	TGTGCCAGCGGGGAGGGCTACACCTTC	CASGEGYTF
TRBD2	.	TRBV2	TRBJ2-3	TGTGCCAGCACCCTAGCGGGGTCCACAGATACGCAGTATTTT	CASTLAGSTDTQYF
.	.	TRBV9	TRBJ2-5	TGTGCCAGCAGCACAGCCGGGACAACCCGAGGGACCCAGTACTTC	CASSTAGTTRGTQYF
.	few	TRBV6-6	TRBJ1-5	TGTGCCAGCAGTTACGGGCAGGGCTTGGGTCAGCCCCAGCATTTT	CASSYGQGLGQPQHF
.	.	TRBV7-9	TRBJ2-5	TGTGCCAGCAGCCCTGGGGCTGAAGAGACCCAGTACTTC	CASSPGAEETQYF
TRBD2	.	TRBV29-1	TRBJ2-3	TGCAGCGTTAGCGGGAGGGCCGAAGATACGCAGTATTTT	CSVSGRAEDTQYF
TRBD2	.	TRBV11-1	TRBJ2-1	TGTGCCAGCAGCTTAAGGGTAGCGGGACTCAATGAGCAGTTCTTC	CASSLRVAGLNEQFF
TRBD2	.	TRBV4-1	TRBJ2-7	TGCGCCAGCAGCCATGAAATGGGACTAGCGGGGGCCTCCTACGAGCAGTACTTC	CASSHEMGLAGASYEQYF
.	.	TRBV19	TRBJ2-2	TGTGCCAGTACCTATCTAGGTCCCGGGGAGCTGTTTTTT	CASTYLGPGELFF
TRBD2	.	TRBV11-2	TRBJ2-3	TGTGCCAGCAGCGATACTAGCGGCCGCACAGATACGCAGTATTTT	CASSDTSGRTDTQYF
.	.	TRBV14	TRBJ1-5	TGTGCCAGCAGCCAACCGGGTCAGCCCCAGCATTTT	CASSQPGQPQHF
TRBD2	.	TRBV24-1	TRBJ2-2	TGTGCCACCAGTGACAGCGGGAGTCCAGAGGGGCCCGGGGAGCTGTTTTTT	CATSDSGSPEGPGELFF
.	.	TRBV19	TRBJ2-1	TGTGCCAGTAGTATTATAGGAGTAAATGAGCAGTTCTTC	CASSIIGVNEQFF
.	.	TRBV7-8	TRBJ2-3	TGTGCCAGCAGCTTAGGCAGCGCCAACACAGATACGCAGTATTTT	CASSLGSANTDTQYF
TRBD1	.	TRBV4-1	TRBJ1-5	TGCGCCAGCAGCCAAGACAGGGGGCTCAGTCAGCCCCAGCATTTT	CASSQDRGLSQPQHF